The rows below give T cell receptor beta chains drawn from one sample of a study. TCRdb re-called the 5' RACE reads with MiXCR, one entry per CDR3 protein. The profile shows thousands of distinct CDR3 sequences, 40% of them singletons. Source material: memory CD4+ T cells sorted from blood. The receptors derive from a female donor with breast cancer. CDR3s include the opening cysteine and the closing phenylalanine or tryptophan. D genes are given only for firm matches. Expanded clones are given a class, and other clones once, few, many or no size at all.

clone size	V gene	J gene	D gene	CDR3 protein	CDR3 DNA
NA	TRBV20-1	TRBJ2-3	TRBD1	CSAPRTGENTQYF	TGCAGTGCTCCACGGACAGGGGAAAATACGCAGTATTTT
NA	TRBV29-1	TRBJ2-2	NA	CSASRASGYTGELFF	TGCAGCGCCAGCCGCGCGTCAGGGTACACCGGGGAGCTGTTTTTT
few	TRBV7-9	TRBJ2-5	NA	CASSFLGAQETQYF	TGTGCCAGCAGCTTTCTTGGGGCCCAGGAGACCCAGTACTTC
few	TRBV30	TRBJ1-5	NA	CAWSERGLFNQPQHF	TGTGCCTGGAGTGAACGGGGACTCTTCAATCAGCCCCAGCATTTT
NA	TRBV27	TRBJ1-1	NA	CASSTPGPRTEAFF	TGTGCCAGCAGCACACCGGGCCCCCGAACTGAAGCTTTCTTT
few	TRBV7-9	TRBJ2-7	NA	CASSLIDRPYEQYF	TGTGCCAGCAGCTTAATTGACAGGCCCTACGAGCAGTACTTC
medium-sized	TRBV5-6	TRBJ1-6	NA	CASSLALSGASPLHF	TGTGCCAGCAGCTTGGCCCTTTCCGGTGCTTCACCCCTCCACTTT
NA	TRBV10-3	TRBJ1-2	NA	CAISEQGSYGYTF	TGTGCCATCAGTGAGCAGGGGTCCTATGGCTACACCTTC
few	TRBV5-1	TRBJ1-5	NA	CASSLRPGVNQPQHF	TGCGCCAGCAGCTTGAGGCCAGGGGTCAATCAGCCCCAGCATTTT
few	TRBV6-1	TRBJ2-1	TRBD1	CASSRSTGGSEQFF	TGTGCCAGCAGCCGATCGACAGGGGGTAGTGAGCAGTTCTTC
few	TRBV28	TRBJ2-5	NA	CASSLEETQYF	TGTGCCAGCAGTTTAGAAGAGACCCAGTACTTC
once	TRBV7-9	TRBJ2-5	NA	CASSLGPDRAQYF	TGTGCCAGCAGCTTAGGGCCGGATAGGGCCCAGTACTTC
NA	TRBV20-1	TRBJ2-7	NA	CSARGSQGDFYEQYF	TGCAGTGCACGGGGTAGCCAGGGGGACTTCTACGAGCAGTACTTC
NA	TRBV12-3/TRBV12-4	TRBJ2-1	NA	CASAEGSSYNERFF	TGTGCTAGTGCCGAGGGAAGCTCCTACAATGAGCGGTTCTTC
NA	TRBV7-3	TRBJ2-1	NA	CASSLTPANNEQFF	TGTGCCAGCAGCTTAACGCCCGCAAACAATGAGCAGTTCTTC
NA	TRBV12-3/TRBV12-4	TRBJ2-3	TRBD2	CANRLTSGGDTQYF	TGTGCCAACAGACTGACTAGCGGGGGGGATACGCAGTATTTT
NA	TRBV27	TRBJ1-6	NA	CASRIQGYSPLHF	TGTGCCTCAAGAATACAGGGCTATTCACCCCTCCACTTT
few	TRBV5-1	TRBJ2-7	NA	CASSKAGQEGEQYF	TGCGCCAGCAGCAAAGCGGGACAGGAGGGGGAGCAGTACTTC
NA	TRBV6-1	TRBJ2-5	NA	CASGPGTATETQYF	TGTGCCAGCGGTCCCGGGACCGCTACAGAGACCCAGTACTTC
NA	TRBV7-3	TRBJ2-7	NA	CASSATPQGEQYF	TGTGCCAGCAGCGCGACCCCACAGGGAGAGCAGTACTTC
NA	TRBV7-2	TRBJ1-6	NA	CASSLRGGDSPLHF	TGTGCCAGCAGCTTACGAGGGGGTGATTCACCCCTCCACTTT
large	TRBV20-1	TRBJ1-5	NA	CSARDRRGGNQPQHF	TGCAGTGCTAGAGATCGGAGGGGAGGCAATCAGCCCCAGCATTTT
few	TRBV3-1	TRBJ1-2	NA	CASSGDRSNYGYTF	TGTGCCAGCAGCGGGGACCGGAGCAACTATGGCTACACCTTC
few	TRBV6-5	TRBJ2-2	NA	CAITDGNTGELFF	TGTGCCATTACCGACGGGAACACCGGGGAGCTGTTTTTT
once	TRBV3-1	TRBJ1-2	NA	CASRSRVDGYTF	TGTGCCAGCAGAAGCCGAGTGGATGGCTACACCTTC
few	TRBV20-1	TRBJ2-5	NA	CSAKESSRDDEYF	TGCAGTGCTAAGGAATCTAGTCGGGATGACGAGTACTTC
NA	TRBV5-1	TRBJ2-3	NA	CASSLVAGRTDTQYF	TGCGCCAGCAGCTTGGTGGCAGGCCGCACAGATACGCAGTATTTT
NA	TRBV28	TRBJ1-1	TRBD1	CASSAGDRGRLGEAFF	TGTGCCAGCAGTGCTGGGGACAGGGGGCGGTTGGGTGAAGCTTTCTTT
NA	TRBV7-3	TRBJ2-1	NA	CASSPGRDIEQFF	TGTGCCAGCAGCCCCGGGCGGGACATTGAGCAGTTCTTC
NA	TRBV20-1	TRBJ2-1	TRBD2	CSAQSPAGVFYNEQFF	TGCAGTGCCCAGTCCCCAGCGGGAGTTTTCTACAATGAGCAGTTCTTC
NA	TRBV5-1	TRBJ2-4	NA	CASSLEGDIQYF	TGCGCCAGCAGCTTAGAAGGGGACATTCAGTACTTC
NA	TRBV7-2	TRBJ2-3	NA	CASSSGLSPTDTQYF	TGTGCCAGCAGCTCCGGACTATCTCCCACAGATACGCAGTATTTT
NA	TRBV5-4	TRBJ2-3	NA	CASSPATGASTDTQYF	TGTGCCAGCAGCCCCGCGACAGGAGCTAGCACAGATACGCAGTATTTT
few	TRBV20-1	TRBJ2-7	NA	CSAIDPIEQYF	TGCAGTGCGATTGACCCGATCGAGCAGTACTTC
NA	TRBV4-2	TRBJ1-3	NA	CASSQEGGINLISGNTIYF	TGTGCCAGCAGCCAAGAGGGAGGGATCAACCTAATCTCTGGAAACACCATATATTTT
few	TRBV27	TRBJ1-4	NA	CAINITTNEKLFF	TGTGCCATCAATATAACAACTAATGAAAAACTGTTTTTT
large	TRBV11-2	TRBJ2-5	TRBD1	CASSAIEGAQETQYF	TGTGCCAGCAGCGCAATTGAGGGGGCCCAAGAGACCCAGTACTTC
NA	TRBV12-3/TRBV12-4	TRBJ2-5	NA	CASSLTEETQYF	TGTGCCAGCAGTTTGACTGAAGAGACCCAGTATTTC
few	TRBV18	TRBJ1-5	NA	CASSPPSGQPQHF	TGTGCCAGCTCACCACCGTCCGGTCAGCCCCAGCATTTT
NA	TRBV30	TRBJ2-7	NA	CAWTHGPGFREQYF	TGTGCCTGGACCCACGGCCCGGGTTTCCGCGAGCAGTACTTC